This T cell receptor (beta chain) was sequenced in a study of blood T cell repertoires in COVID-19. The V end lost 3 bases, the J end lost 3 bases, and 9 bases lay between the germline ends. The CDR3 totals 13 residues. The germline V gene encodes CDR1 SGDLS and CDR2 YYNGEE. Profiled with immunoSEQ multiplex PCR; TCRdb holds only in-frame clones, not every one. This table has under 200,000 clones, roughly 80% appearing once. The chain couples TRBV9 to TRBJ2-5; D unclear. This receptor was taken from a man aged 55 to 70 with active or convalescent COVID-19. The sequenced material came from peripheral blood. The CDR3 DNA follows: TGTGCCAGCAGCGCTGGCCTCAAAGAGACCCAGTACTTC. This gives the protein CASSAGLKETQYF.